The sequence of this TCR beta chain was determined in a study of T-cell reconstitution after alpha-beta-depleted transplantation in children. The junction had 5 bases not matched to a gene; V was cut back by 4 bases and J by 0 bases. The length of the CDR3 is 18 residues. CDR1 LGHNA and CDR2 YNFKEQ come from the germline V gene. Unique molecular identifiers featured in how the TCRbeta library was prepared. TCRdb recomputed calls from the PCR reads with MiXCR, one row per CDR3 protein. The repertoire consists of around 400,000 distinct CDR3 sequences, with about 20% occurring once and the leading ten covering 3% to 4.5%.

This material consisted of PBMCs from the stem cell graft donor, taken from the stem cell graft. This rearrangement joins TRBV4-2 to TRBJ2-2, with 13 bases identical to TRBD2. This TCR was recovered from a human donor who donated a stem cell graft to a child with acute myeloid leukemia. The CDR3 here is CASSPGLAGSANTGELFF. The CDR3 DNA reads as TGTGCCAGCAGCCCGGGACTAGCGGGATCTGCGAACACCGGGGAGCTGTTTTTT.